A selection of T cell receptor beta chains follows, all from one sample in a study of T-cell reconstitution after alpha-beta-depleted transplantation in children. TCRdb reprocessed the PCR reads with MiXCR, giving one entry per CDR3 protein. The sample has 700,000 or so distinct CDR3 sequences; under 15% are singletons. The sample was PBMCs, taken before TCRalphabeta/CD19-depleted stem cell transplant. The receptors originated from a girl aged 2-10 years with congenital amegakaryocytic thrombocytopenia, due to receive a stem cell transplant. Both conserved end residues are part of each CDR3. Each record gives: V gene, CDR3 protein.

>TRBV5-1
CASSSDPRTGNEQYF
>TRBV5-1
CASLGQETQYF
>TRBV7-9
CASSPPPDLGYEQYF
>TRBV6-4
CANFRSQEYNYGYTF
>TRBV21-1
CASSKEDRGEGDNQPQHF
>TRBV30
CAWSQGVRGTEAFF
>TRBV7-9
CASSNRGTEEETQYF
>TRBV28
CASSRGKGTFWDEQFF
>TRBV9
CASSRTGGYGELFF
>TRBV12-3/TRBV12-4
CASTGTHSNQPQHF
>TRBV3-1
CASSQVPIDTQYF
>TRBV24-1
CATSDRKGDYGYTF
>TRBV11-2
CASSLEGPAYSGNTIYF
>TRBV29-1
CSVDGVQSEQFF
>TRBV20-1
CSARDLSGGVGNTIYF
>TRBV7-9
CASSSTGTESTDTQYF
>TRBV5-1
CASSQEPSEWNTDTQYF
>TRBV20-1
CSARTSGTRLLEQYF
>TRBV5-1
CASSLEVSYYEQYF
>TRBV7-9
CASSESRLYQETQYF
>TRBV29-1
CSVDPDPTRQETQYF
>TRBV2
CASTTTSDNEQFF
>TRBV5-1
CASSLKLGTSGNIQYF
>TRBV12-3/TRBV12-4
CASSPGTGTNYGYTF
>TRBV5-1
CASISGPESGELFF
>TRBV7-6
CASSLDISPTSGRRENIQYF
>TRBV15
CATSRVDEQFF